The entry that follows covers one TCR beta chain sequence. No antigen is known for it. Nothing much larger sits one base from this clone, and base qualities are not available. CDR1 and CDR2, looked up from the germline V gene, are MGHRA and YSYEKL. V is reduced by 0 bases and J by 8 bases, leaving a spacing of 16 bases between them. From its cysteine to its phenylalanine, the CDR3 spans 15 amino acids. Solely the CDR3 DNA is kept, with 45 bases framed from the first base. TCRbeta CDR3 regions were amplified from genomic DNA using the immunoSEQ Assay, a bias-controlled multiplex PCR. Per the original workflow: Nucleated cell counts per sample were estimated from amplification of reference gene primers within the assay. Sequence reads were collapsed and filtered to measure the absolute abundance of every unique TCRbeta CDR3 rearrangement. For each sample, productive Simpson clonality was calculated by taking the square root of Simpson's diversity index across productive rearrangements. TCRdb's version of the immuneACCESS table is confined to in-frame rearrangements and falls short of the full clone set. An unresolved V gene accounts for under half of the shortfall where checked; the remainder is of unknown origin. V, J and clone size derive from that table, while D and trimming were established from the DNA sequence. This sample gives about 130,000 clones in total; approximately 81% of them show up just once. 6% of the sample is taken by the ten largest.

The data are from a study of blood T cell repertoires in COVID-19 (TCRdb year 2020). Regarding the research as a whole: Samples covering the acute and convalescent phases of COVID-19 were provided by collaborators in the United States, Italy and Spain. Nearly every sample came with metadata listing a de-identified subject ID, COVID-19 status, age in years and sex. Where HLA class I and class II types were available, the types were taken from metadata supplied by the sample provider, not from assay-based typing. The prospective study material was composed of cDNA or gDNA derived from T cells, B-cell-depleted T cells, or PBMCs. Deeply sampled blood TCRbeta repertoires from subjects exposed to, actively infected with, or recovered from COVID-19 were included in the dataset. Samples were obtained from the ongoing ImmuneRACE study (first 160 participants) and from 1,200 or so subjects provided by 6 global collaborators. The repertoires were released in a freely available public database meant as a resource for research on the immune response to SARS-CoV-2.

One collaborating source in Seattle enrolled patients during active infection and followed them longitudinally through the course of disease. Each collaborating institution followed its own protocols to collect whole blood in K2EDTA tubes. For TCRbeta analysis, collaborators shipped samples in one of three forms: frozen whole blood, isolated PBMCs, or DNA extracted from either of those sample types. Points the paper makes about the study in general: The amount of clinical and demographic metadata varied by source and participant and was provided uncurated.

The TCR originated in a man of 80 years or more with COVID-19, enrolled during active disease. The specimen sequenced was peripheral blood. The V gene is TRBV4-1 and the J gene is TRBJ1-2; no D gene can be assigned with confidence. In nucleotides, the sequence is TGCGCCAGCAGCCAAGAAGGCCCAGGCACTCGGGGCTACACCTTC. Translated, it reads CASSQEGPGTRGYTF.